These 8 T cell receptor beta chains came from one sample sequenced in a study of neurological immune-mediated disorders. TCRdb re-called the 5' RACE reads through MiXCR, storing one row per CDR3 protein. The table records 50,000 or so distinct CDR3 sequences, approximately 10% of them present only once. The specimen was PBMCs. The source is a woman aged 40 to 49 with HTLV-1-associated myelopathy (HAM/TSP).

In its sample, this clonotype was seen many times. The J gene is TRBJ1-6, the V gene TRBV2; no reliable D call. CDR3 length equals 11 residues. Germline loops: CDR1 SNHLY, CDR2 FYNNEI. The germline V and J ends were trimmed by 7 bases and 7 bases, with 5 bases remaining between them. The CDR3 spells CASTGNSPLHF. The CDR3 DNA is TGTGCCAGCACCGGCAATTCACCCCTCCACTTT.

This clonotype was detected ten times or more. The chain links TRBV7-2 to TRBJ2-2, with D tentatively TRBD1 (6 bases). There are 15 residues in the CDR3. Germline V CDR1 and CDR2: SGHTA, FQGNSA. The germline V and J ends were trimmed by 3 bases and 6 bases, with 14 bases remaining between them. The CDR3 is CASSFYGNRAGELFF. As DNA, the CDR3 is TGTGCCAGCAGCTTTTATGGGAACAGGGCCGGGGAGCTGTTTTTT. The entire variable domain, with the rest obtained from reference TRBV7-2 and TRBJ2-2, is as follows: GAGVSQSPSNKVTEKGKDVELRCDPISGHTALYWYRQSLGQGLEFLIYFQGNSAPDKSGLPSDRFSAERTGGSVSTLTIQRTQQEDSAVYLCASSFYGNRAGELFFGEGSRLTVL.

This clonotype occurred many times. The chain joins TRBV2 to TRBJ2-5; D ambiguous. The CDR3 sequence is 13 residues long. Trimming took 5 bases from V and 5 from J, leaving 12 bases between them. Germline CDR1 SNHLY, CDR2 FYNNEI. Written as DNA, the CDR3 is TGTGCCAGCAGTTACCTAGTCGGGGAGACCCAGTACTTC. It specifies CASSYLVGETQYF.

This clonotype has at least ten counts. The chain has TRBV5-5 and TRBJ2-1; 7 bases fit TRBD1. J gave up 3 bases and V 4 bases, and 7 bases lay outside the gene matches. The germline CDR1 and CDR2 sequences are SGHKS and YYEKEE (reference sequence). This CDR3 is 15 amino acids long. The CDR3 reads CASSGWTGVYNEQFF. In DNA form, the CDR3 reads TGTGCCAGCAGCGGATGGACAGGCGTCTACAATGAGCAGTTCTTC.

This clonotype was seen ten or more times. The CDR3 nucleotides read TGTGCCAGCAGTACTGACAGGACGAACACTGAAGCTTTCTTT. Encoded protein: CASSTDRTNTEAFF. The chain links TRBV12-3 or TRBV12-4 to TRBJ1-1; perhaps TRBD1 as D (6 bases). Trimming cost V 5 bases and J 1 base, with 11 bases left between them. The CDR3 has 14 residues.

This clonotype was observed at least ten times. The chain uses TRBV30 and TRBJ2-7; no clear D gene. Trimming took off 3 bases at V and 4 bases at J, with 10 bases between the two ends. Germline values: CDR1 GTSNPN, CDR2 SVGIG (reference sequence). CDR3 length: 12 residues. CDR3 in amino acids: CAWSPDRYEQYF. In nucleotides, the CDR3 is TGTGCCTGGAGCCCCGATCGATACGAGCAGTACTTC.

This clonotype was detected many times. J is TRBJ1-5 and V is TRBV20-1; no clear D gene. Trimming left V 0 bases short and J 5 bases short, with 8 bases between. CDR1 and CDR2 (germline): DFQATT, SNEGSKA (reference sequence). The CDR3 extends over 13 amino acids. CDR3 nucleotides: TGCAGTGCTAGAGACATCTACGATCAGCCCCAGCATTTT. It specifies CSARDIYDQPQHF.

In this sample, this clonotype turned up many times. This chain joins TRBV12-3 or TRBV12-4 and TRBJ1-2, with 12 bases identical to TRBD1. The CDR3 covers 15 residues. Trimming removed 6 bases from V and 8 bases from J; junction bases left unmatched: 10. This CDR3 reads CASRTGTGGASGYTF. The CDR3 DNA is TGTGCCAGCAGAACCGGGACAGGGGGCGCGAGCGGCTACACCTTC.